This TCR beta chain came from a study of blood T cell repertoires in COVID-19. This clone was recorded only once. CDR1 and CDR2 from the germline V gene are LNHDA and SQIVND (reference sequence). V gave up 1 base and J gave up 0 bases; unmatched junction bases: 8. The CDR3 is 17 amino acids. Only in-frame clones appear in the TCRdb table, and some are missing; sequencing was by immunoSEQ multiplex PCR. The repertoire includes 200,000 to 250,000 clones, around 83% of them detected once, and roughly 5.1% sits in the top ten. Material: peripheral blood. J is TRBJ1-2 and V is TRBV19; TRBD1 matches at 7 bases. The TCR sequence derives from a woman in her 70s with COVID-19, enrolled during active disease. This CDR3 is CASSIGLAQGANYGYTF. Here the CDR3 DNA reads TGTGCCAGTAGTATAGGATTGGCGCAGGGGGCTAACTATGGCTACACCTTC.